The following is a TCR beta chain sequence with its context. Its antigen is unknown. The sample originates from a study of PD-1 blockade in classical Hodgkin lymphoma. Study results and limitations: The baseline diversity of complete responders showed similarity to that of newly diagnosed patients. Individuals who commenced nivolumab within less than 1 year of ASCT were excluded. Baseline TCR diversity was reportedly lower in newly diagnosed patients than healthy donors.

Assay used: immunoSEQ multiplex PCR; TCRdb lists only in-frame clones, some missing. The repertoire holds more than 40,000 clones, with roughly 69% as singletons. The CDR3 has 17 residues. Trimming took 4 bases from V and 0 from J, leaving 16 bases between them. CDR1 is SGHVS and CDR2 is FNYEAQ in the germline V gene. Time point defined: cycle 4 day 1 (C4D1), after less than seven weeks of nivolumab. Each of the patients experienced relapse following autologous stem cell transplantation, and their brentuximab vedotin exposure differed. Complete response, partial response or progressive disease were the best responses.

The chain has TRBV7-6 and TRBJ2-1; tentative D call: TRBD1 (6 bases). The sequences come from peripheral blood mononuclear cells (PBMCs), collected before the fourth cycle of nivolumab. The source of this sequence is a human donor with classical Hodgkin lymphoma. CDR3 sequence (DNA): TGTGCCAGCAGCTCATCCCAGGGGAGAAGCTCCTACAATGAGCAGTTCTTC. It translates to CASSSSQGRSSYNEQFF.